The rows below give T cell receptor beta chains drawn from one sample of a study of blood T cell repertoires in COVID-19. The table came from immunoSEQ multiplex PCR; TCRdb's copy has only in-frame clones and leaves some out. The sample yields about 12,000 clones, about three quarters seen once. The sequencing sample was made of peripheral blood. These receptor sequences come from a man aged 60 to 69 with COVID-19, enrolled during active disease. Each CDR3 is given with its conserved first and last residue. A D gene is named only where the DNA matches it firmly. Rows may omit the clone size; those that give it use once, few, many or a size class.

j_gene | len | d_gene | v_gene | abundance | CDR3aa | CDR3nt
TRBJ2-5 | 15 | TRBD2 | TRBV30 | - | CAWSTGGSRSETQYF | TGTGCCTGGAGTACGGGGGGATCACGAAGTGAGACCCAGTACTTC
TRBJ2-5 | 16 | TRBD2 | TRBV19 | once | CASSLGTSGSTETQYF | TGTGCCAGTAGCCTCGGGACTAGCGGGAGTACGGAGACCCAGTACTTC
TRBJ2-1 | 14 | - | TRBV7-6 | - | CASSLVGGGNEQFF | TGTGCCAGCAGCTTGGTCGGGGGAGGAAATGAGCAGTTCTTC
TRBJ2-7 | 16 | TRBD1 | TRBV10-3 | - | CAISVYRDRGSYEQYF | TGTGCCATCAGCGTTTACCGGGACAGGGGGTCCTACGAGCAGTACTTC
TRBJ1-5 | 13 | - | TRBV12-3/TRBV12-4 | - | CASSPGQHQPQHF | TGTGCCAGCAGCCCGGGTCAACATCAGCCCCAGCATTTT
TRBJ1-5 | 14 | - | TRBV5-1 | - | CASSLGQNNQPQHF | TGCGCCAGCAGCTTGGGACAGAACAATCAGCCCCAGCATTTT
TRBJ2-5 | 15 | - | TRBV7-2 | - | CASSLGGGPQETQYF | TGTGCCAGCAGCTTAGGCGGGGGCCCCCAAGAGACCCAGTACTTC
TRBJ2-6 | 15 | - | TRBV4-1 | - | CASSLGLSGANVLTF | TGCGCCAGCAGTCTAGGACTTTCTGGGGCCAACGTCCTGACTTTC
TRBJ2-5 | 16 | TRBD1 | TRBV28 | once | CASIQAGTGGWQTQYF | TGTGCCAGCATCCAAGCCGGGACAGGGGGCTGGCAGACCCAGTACTTC
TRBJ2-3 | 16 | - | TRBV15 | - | CATSRGRGLSTDTQYF | TGTGCCACCAGCAGGGGTCGGGGGTTAAGCACAGATACGCAGTATTTT
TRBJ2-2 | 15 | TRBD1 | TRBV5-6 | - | CASSGRDRNTGELFF | TGTGCCAGCAGCGGCCGGGACAGGAACACCGGGGAGCTGTTTTTT
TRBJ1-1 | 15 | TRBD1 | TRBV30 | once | CAWRHRTGSGTEAFF | TGTGCCTGGAGACACCGGACAGGTAGCGGCACTGAAGCTTTCTTT
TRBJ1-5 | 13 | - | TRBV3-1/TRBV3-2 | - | CASSQFQGQPQHF | TGTGCCAGCAGCCAATTCCAGGGTCAGCCCCAGCATTTT
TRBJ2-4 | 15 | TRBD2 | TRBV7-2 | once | CASSAQSGGVNIQYF | TGTGCCAGCAGCGCTCAATCGGGAGGAGTGAACATTCAGTACTTC
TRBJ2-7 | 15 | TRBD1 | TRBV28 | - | CASSFPGQGSYEQYF | TGTGCCAGCAGTTTTCCCGGACAGGGGAGCTACGAGCAGTACTTC
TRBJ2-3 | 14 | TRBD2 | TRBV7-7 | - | CASSSTSGTDTQYF | TGTGCTAGCAGCTCGACTAGCGGGACGGATACGCAGTATTTT
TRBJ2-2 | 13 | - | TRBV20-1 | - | CSASGTNTGELFF | TGCAGTGCTAGTGGTACGAACACCGGGGAGCTGTTTTTT
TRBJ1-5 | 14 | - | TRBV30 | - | CAWRGGGGNQPQHF | TGTGCCTGGAGGGGGGGTGGAGGCAATCAGCCCCAGCATTTT
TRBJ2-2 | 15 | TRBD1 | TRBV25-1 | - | CASISGTGVAGELFF | TGTGCCAGCATCTCGGGGACAGGTGTGGCCGGGGAGCTGTTTTTT
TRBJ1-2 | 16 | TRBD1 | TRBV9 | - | CASSVNGQGPNYGYTF | TGTGCCAGCAGCGTAAACGGACAGGGCCCCAACTATGGCTACACCTTC
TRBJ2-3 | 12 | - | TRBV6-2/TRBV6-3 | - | CASSYITDTQYF | TGTGCCAGCAGTTACATAACAGATACGCAGTATTTT
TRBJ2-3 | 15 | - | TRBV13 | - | CASSLGPKSTDTQYF | TGTGCCAGCAGCTTAGGCCCCAAAAGCACAGATACGCAGTATTTT
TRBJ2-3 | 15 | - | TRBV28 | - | CASTKQGTSTDTQYF | TGTGCCAGTACCAAACAGGGGACTAGCACAGATACGCAGTATTTT
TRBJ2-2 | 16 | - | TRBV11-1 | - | CASSLGPYANTGELFF | TGTGCCAGCAGCTTAGGCCCCTATGCGAACACCGGGGAGCTGTTTTTT
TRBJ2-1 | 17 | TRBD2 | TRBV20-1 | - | CSASRTSGSLTYNEQFF | TGCAGTGCTAGTCGGACTAGCGGGAGCCTTACCTACAATGAGCAGTTCTTC
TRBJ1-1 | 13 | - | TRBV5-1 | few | CASSRLEVTEAFF | TGCGCCAGCAGCCGACTTGAAGTGACTGAAGCTTTCTTT
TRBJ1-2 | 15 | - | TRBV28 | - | CASSLRTDGGRGYTF | TGTGCCAGCAGTTTAAGGACAGATGGTGGTCGGGGCTACACCTTC
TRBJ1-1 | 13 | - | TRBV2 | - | CASRPRPNTEAFF | TGTGCCAGCCGTCCGCGGCCGAACACTGAAGCTTTCTTT
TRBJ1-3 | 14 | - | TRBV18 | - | CASSTGTLGNTIYF | TGTGCCAGCTCCACCGGGACATTGGGAAACACCATATATTTT
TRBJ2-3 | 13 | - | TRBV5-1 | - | CASSPDSTDTQYF | TGCGCCAGCAGCCCAGATAGCACAGATACGCAGTATTTT
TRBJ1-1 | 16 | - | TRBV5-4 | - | CASSLGHGYRGTEAFF | TGTGCCAGCAGCTTGGGTCACGGATACCGAGGAACTGAAGCTTTCTTT
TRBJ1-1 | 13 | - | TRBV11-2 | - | CASSLGAGTEAFF | TGTGCCAGCAGCTTGGGGGCTGGAACTGAAGCTTTCTTT
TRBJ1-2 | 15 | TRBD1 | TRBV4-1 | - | CASSPGTGSNYGYTF | TGCGCCAGCAGCCCCGGGACAGGTTCTAACTATGGCTACACCTTC